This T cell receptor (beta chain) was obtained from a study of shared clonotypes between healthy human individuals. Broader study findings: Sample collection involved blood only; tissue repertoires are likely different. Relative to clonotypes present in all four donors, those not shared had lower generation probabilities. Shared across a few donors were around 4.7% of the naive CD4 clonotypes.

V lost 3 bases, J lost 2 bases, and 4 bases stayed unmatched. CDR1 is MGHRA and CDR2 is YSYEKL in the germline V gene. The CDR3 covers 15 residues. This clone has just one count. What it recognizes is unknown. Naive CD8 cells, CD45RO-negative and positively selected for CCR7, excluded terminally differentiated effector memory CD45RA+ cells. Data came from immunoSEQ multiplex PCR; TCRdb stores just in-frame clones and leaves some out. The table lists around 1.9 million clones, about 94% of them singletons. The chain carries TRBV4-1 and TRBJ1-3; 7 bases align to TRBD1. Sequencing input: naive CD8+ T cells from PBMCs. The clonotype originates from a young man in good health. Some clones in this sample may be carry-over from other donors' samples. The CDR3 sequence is CASSHRGQTGNTIYF. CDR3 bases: TGCGCCAGCAGCCATCGGGGACAGACTGGAAACACCATATATTTT.